A single sample is the source of the 18 T cell receptor beta chains below, sequenced in a study of cytomegalovirus exposure and HLA in healthy donors. The PCR made use of 60 Vbeta and 13 Jbeta primers. Profiling relied on immunoSEQ multiplex PCR, and the TCRdb table lists in-frame clones only, not all of them. The table includes under 150,000 clones, 80% to 85% detected once. Sequencing was carried out using PBMCs. The receptors come from a woman aged 25 to 39 in good health and CMV-seronegative.

This clone was found a few times. This chain uses TRBV7-2 with TRBJ2-1, with 8 bases matching TRBD2. The CDR3 totals 17 residues. CDR1 is SGHTA and CDR2 is FQGNSA in the germline V gene. The V and J ends lost 7 bases and 7 bases, in that order; junction bases with no gene match: 18. CDR3 loop: CASTQWGSGEVGNEQFF. The DNA for the CDR3 is TGTGCCAGCACCCAGTGGGGTAGCGGGGAGGTGGGGAATGAGCAGTTCTTC. The whole variable domain, filled in from reference TRBV7-2 and TRBJ2-1, reads GAGVSQSPSNKVTEKGKDVELRCDPISGHTALYWYRQSLGQGLEFLIYFQGNSAPDKSGLPSDRFSAERTGGSVSTLTIQRTQQEDSAVYLCASTQWGSGEVGNEQFFGPGTRLTVL.

The J gene is TRBJ1-5, the V gene TRBV27; 9 nucleotides agree with TRBD1. Germline trimming cut 2 bases from V and 3 bases from J; bases unmatched to any gene: 5. CDR3 length equals 16 residues. From germline, CDR1 is MNHEY and CDR2 SMNVEV (reference sequence). This CDR3 is CASSLRGQGYNQPQHF. DNA of the CDR3: TGTGCCAGCAGTTTAAGGGGACAGGGTTACAATCAGCCCCAGCATTTT.

The rearrangement joins TRBV11-2 to TRBJ2-3; no definite D call. The germline V gene encodes CDR1 SGHAT and CDR2 FQNNGV. Trimming took off 3 bases at V and 0 bases at J, with 7 bases between the two ends. This CDR3 spans 14 amino acids. The CDR3 spells CASSLGSSTDTQYF. The CDR3 bases are TGTGCCAGCAGCTTGGGCAGCAGCACAGATACGCAGTATTTT. The full variable domain, completed using reference TRBV11-2 and TRBJ2-3, is EAGVAQSPRYKIIEKRQSVAFWCNPISGHATLYWYQQILGQGPKLLIQFQNNGVVDDSQLPKDRFSAERLKGVDSTLKIQPAKLEDSAVYLCASSLGSSTDTQYFGPGTRLTVL.

This clone was seen a single time. Written as DNA, the CDR3 is TGTGCCAGCAGTTTTTCACTAGCGGGAGGTAATGAGCAGTTCTTC. Its translation: CASSFSLAGGNEQFF. The chain recombines TRBV28 with TRBJ2-1; 12 positions match TRBD2. Trimming took 3 bases from V and 7 from J; bases not matched to a gene: 4. Germline CDR1 and CDR2: MDHEN and SYDVKM. The CDR3 covers 15 residues. The complete variable domain, with remaining parts taken from reference TRBV28 and TRBJ2-1, reads DVKVTQSSRYLVKRTGEKVFLECVQDMDHENMFWYRQDPGLGLRLIYFSYDVKMKEKGDIPEGYSVSREKKERFSLILESASTNQTSMYLCASSFSLAGGNEQFFGPGTRLTVL.

The chain employs TRBV5-4 and TRBJ1-6; D uncertain. The CDR3 covers 17 residues. Germline CDR1 SGHNT, CDR2 YYREEE (reference sequence). V lost 0 bases to trimming and J lost 1 base, with 11 bases between them. DNA for the CDR3: TGTGCCAGCAGCTTGGGCGCAGGCTGGTCCTATAATTCACCCCTCCACTTT. It encodes CASSLGAGWSYNSPLHF.

The genes are TRBV5-6 and TRBJ2-1; D gene unclear. Germline-derived CDR1 and CDR2 are SGHDT and YYEEEE. The V gene lost 7 bases and the J gene lost 6 bases, with 14 bases spanning the gap. The CDR3 runs to 13 residues. CDR3 nucleotide sequence: TGTGCCAGCTCCTCCTTAGTCCCCAATGAGCAGTTCTTC. Translation: CASSSLVPNEQFF.

In this sample, this clone turned up a few times. The chain joins TRBV5-1 to TRBJ2-1, with 10 positions matching TRBD2. Germline CDR1 SGHRS, CDR2 YFSETQ. The CDR3 consists of 17 residues. V dropped 4 bases and J dropped 6; count of bases not matched to a gene: 13. The CDR3 DNA reads TGCGCCAGCAGCCGCCTTCCTAGCGGGAGTACGGGCAATGAGCAGTTCTTC. This gives the protein CASSRLPSGSTGNEQFF.

The V call is TRBV27, the J call TRBJ1-6; a possible D gene is TRBD1 (5 bases). Trimming stripped 4 bases from V and 3 bases from J, with 13 bases between. Germline CDR1 and CDR2: MNHEY and SMNVEV (reference sequence). This CDR3 region has 16 residues. Here the CDR3 reads CASSWGPPGYNSPLHF. CDR3 nucleotide sequence: TGTGCCAGCAGTTGGGGCCCTCCGGGCTATAATTCACCCCTCCACTTT.

The chain joins TRBV27 to TRBJ2-5; the D is unclear. The length of the CDR3 is 15 residues. Germline V gene data show CDR1 as MNHEY and CDR2 as SMNVEV (reference sequence). The V and J ends lost 0 bases and 4 bases respectively, with 12 bases between them. CDR3 residues: CASSLSVLAPETQYF. CDR3 DNA: TGTGCCAGCAGTTTATCGGTTTTAGCTCCAGAGACCCAGTACTTC.

The chain recombines TRBV30 with TRBJ1-4; D uncertain. Germline CDR1 is GTSNPN and CDR2 is SVGIG (reference sequence). This CDR3 comprises 14 residues. Trimming removed 0 bases from V and 8 bases from J, with 13 bases in between. For the CDR3, the DNA is TGTGCCTGGAGTGTAGAGGGTGTACGAGAAAAACTGTTTTTT. Translated: CAWSVEGVREKLFF.

J is TRBJ1-5 and V is TRBV28; D call uncertain. CDR1 is MDHEN and CDR2 is SYDVKM in the germline V gene. V was shortened by 1 base and J by 6 bases, with 10 bases between the two germline ends. The CDR3 extends over 14 amino acids. The CDR3 reads CASSLSHVSQPQHF. As DNA, the CDR3 is TGTGCCAGCAGTTTATCGCACGTGAGTCAGCCCCAGCATTTT.

To note about this clone: One end of the junction fails to match germline, which may point to a read error. This chain uses TRBV7-3 with TRBJ2-3; 8 bases agree with TRBD2. Germline V gene sequence: CDR1 SGHTA, CDR2 FQGTGA. The CDR3 loop spans 20 amino acids. This CDR3 is CAGSAHTSGPPTTSTDTQYF. DNA of the CDR3: TGTGCCGGCAGCGCGCACACTAGCGGACCACCGACGACTAGCACAGATACGCAGTATTTT. Using reference TRBV7-3 and TRBJ2-3 for the parts outside the CDR3, the full variable domain is GAGVSQTPSNKVTEKGKYVELRCDPISGHTALYWYRQSLGQGPEFLIYFQGTGAADDSGLPNDRFFAVRPEGSVSTLKIQRTERGDSAVYLCAGSAHTSGPPTTSTDTQYFGPGTRLTVL.

The rearrangement uses TRBV5-4 and TRBJ2-5, with D possibly matching TRBD2 (7 bases). In germline, CDR1 is SGHNT, CDR2 YYREEE (reference sequence). Trimming shortened V by 5 bases and J by 10 bases, and 21 bases separated the two germline ends. The CDR3 sequence is 14 residues long. The CDR3 loop reads CASSSPKGGSIQYF. CDR3 bases: TGTGCCAGCAGTTCCCCCAAGGGGGGGTCAATCCAGTACTTC.

The CDR3 region is CASSPRTALYGYTF. The DNA of the CDR3 is TGTGCCAGCAGTCCCCGGACAGCTTTGTATGGCTACACCTTC. The chain joins TRBV28 to TRBJ1-2; perhaps TRBD1 as D (6 bases). CDR1 and CDR2 from the germline V gene are MDHEN and SYDVKM. This CDR3 contains 14 residues. V shed 5 bases and J shed 5 bases, with 15 bases lying between them.

The gene calls are TRBV4-3 and TRBJ2-1, with D maybe TRBD2 (6 bases). The CDR3 spans 12 residues. The germline V and J ends were trimmed by 4 bases and 7 bases, with 8 bases remaining between them. Germline V gives CDR1 LGHNA, CDR2 YSLEER. The DNA of the CDR3 is TGCGCCAGCAGCCTCGCGGGGAATGAGCAGTTCTTC. Translating gives CASSLAGNEQFF.

The chain uses TRBV18 and TRBJ2-4; 9 nucleotides match TRBD1. V trimming: 3 bases; J trimming: 5 bases; junction bases outside the gene matches: 2. The CDR3 contains 14 residues. The germline CDR1 and CDR2 sequences are KGHSH and LQKENI. The CDR3 coding sequence is TGTGCCAGCTCACCCCGACAGGGGGAAAACATTCAGTACTTC. Protein: CASSPRQGENIQYF.

The chain employs TRBV28 and TRBJ2-7; 8 bases agree with TRBD2. V was pared by 11 bases and J by 6 bases, with 9 bases of the junction left unmatched. Germline V gene sequence: CDR1 MDHEN, CDR2 SYDVKM. CDR3 length: 12 amino acids. The CDR3 here is CAVYGAGGEQYF. DNA for the CDR3: TGTGCCGTCTATGGGGCGGGGGGCGAGCAGTACTTC.

CDR3 nucleotide sequence: TGTGCCAGTAGTAGGAGTTGGACTTTCAGCACAGATACGCAGTATTTT. Translation gives CASSRSWTFSTDTQYF. The chain recombines TRBV19 with TRBJ2-3; TRBD2 might be the D (5 bases). V was cut by 4 bases and J by 0 bases, with 14 bases left in between. This CDR3 comprises 16 residues. Germline V gene sequence: CDR1 LNHDA, CDR2 SQIVND (reference sequence).